This passage covers 2 T cell receptor beta chains from one sample sequenced in a study of T cell changes during pregnancy in multiple sclerosis (dated by TCRdb to about 2019). The library was obtained by the immunoSEQ multiplex PCR assay. The clones in this table, taken by TCRdb from immuneACCESS, are in-frame only. Not every clone is retained; where verified, under half of the shortfall comes from an unresolved V gene, and the cause of the rest is unknown. The sample table records around 70,000 clones; roughly 92% of these occur just once. The ten top clones hold less than 2% of the sample. Sequencing used peripheral blood, obtained in the second trimester of pregnancy. All receptors come from a female donor with multiple sclerosis, enrolled in a pregnancy study.

The chain carries TRBV7-8 and TRBJ1-2; TRBD1 matches at 7 bases. The length of the CDR3 is 14 residues. CDR1 is SGHVS and CDR2 is FQNEAQ in the germline V gene. V shed 2 bases, J shed 6 bases, and the junction held 6 bases outside the gene matches. The CDR3 is CASSLWARGDGYTF. CDR3 sequence (DNA): TGTGCCAGCAGCTTATGGGCCAGGGGGGATGGCTACACCTTC.

This sequence joins TRBV21-1 and TRBJ1-4; the DNA was not used to check the table's D call, TRBD1. TRBV21-1 is shown as a pseudogene. CDR3 length equals 16 residues. CDR3 residues: CASSKARTGGSEKLFF. The CDR3 DNA reads as TGTGCCAGCAGCAAAGCGAGGACAGGGGGGAGCGAAAAACTGTTTTTT.